Following are 8 T cell receptor beta chains from one sample sequenced in a study of response to subunit inactivated influenza vaccine. Via MiXCR, TCRdb re-called the RT-PCR reads, giving one row per CDR3 protein. The repertoire holds 860,000 or so distinct CDR3 sequences, with about 20% as singletons. The sequences come from PBMCs from blood, collected about 5 days after vaccination. The receptors stem from a man between 50 and 59 years old who received an inactivated influenza vaccine.

The V call is TRBV20-1, the J call TRBJ1-5, with 8 bases lining up with TRBD1. The germline CDR1 and CDR2 sequences are DFQATT and SNEGSKA (reference sequence). V lost 3 bases and J lost 1; bases outside the gene matches: 5. This CDR3 has 15 residues. Here the CDR3 reads CSARVPGGSNQPQHF. The CDR3, as DNA: TGCAGTGCTAGGGTCCCAGGGGGCAGCAATCAGCCCCAGCATTTT.

This clonotype was seen more than once but under ten times. This chain joins TRBV6-1 and TRBJ2-5; 10 bases line up with TRBD1. V dropped 6 bases and J dropped 4; count of bases not matched to a gene: 5. CDR3 length equals 14 residues. Per germline, CDR1 MNHNS and CDR2 SASEGT. CDR3: CASRPWTGGETQYF. The DNA for the CDR3 is TGTGCCAGCAGACCTTGGACAGGGGGAGAGACCCAGTACTTC.

There are many counts of this clonotype. The chain uses TRBV12-3 or TRBV12-4 and TRBJ1-5; no definite D call. V lost 6 bases and J lost 9, with 9 bases in between. The CDR3 is 11 amino acids. The chain's CDR3 is CASSGSGPQHF. DNA of the CDR3: TGTGCCAGCAGCGGGAGCGGGCCCCAGCATTTT.

This clonotype occurred a few times. The chain couples TRBV7-9 to TRBJ2-7; D might be TRBD1 (6 bases). Germline loops: CDR1 SEHNR, CDR2 FQNEAQ (reference sequence). Trimming removed 7 bases at V and 0 bases at J, with 10 bases between. The CDR3 is made up of 13 amino acids. This CDR3 is CASTGQSSYEQYF. As DNA, the CDR3 is TGTGCCAGCACAGGACAGAGCTCCTACGAGCAGTACTTC.

This clonotype was detected only a few times. This chain joins TRBV5-1 and TRBJ2-3; TRBD2 might be the D (5 bases). CDR1 is SGHRS, CDR2 YFSETQ, per germline. The CDR3 length is 12 residues. CDR3 in amino acids: CATRAGTDTQYF. Written as DNA, the CDR3 is TGCGCTACGAGGGCTGGCACAGATACGCAGTATTTT.

Comments on this clonotype: A single base separates this from a much larger clone, so it may be a read error. The J gene is TRBJ2-1, the V gene TRBV28, with 10 bases matching TRBD2. V lost 4 bases and J lost 0; bases outside the gene matches: 9. CDR3 length: 18 amino acids. Looked up from germline, CDR1 is MDHEN and CDR2 is SYDVKM. As DNA, the CDR3 is TGTGCCAGCAGTTCTGGACTAGCGGAAGCTATCTCCTACAATGAGCAGTTCTTC. As protein: CASSSGLAEAISYNEQFF.

The chain has TRBV10-3 and TRBJ2-3, with TRBD2 identical over 8 bases. V was pared by 4 bases and J by 6 bases, with 15 bases of the junction left unmatched. The germline CDR1 and CDR2 sequences are ENHRY and SYGVKD. The CDR3 has 17 amino acids. The CDR3 DNA follows: TGTGCCATCAGTGGGACCGGGCGGGAGGTTCCCTACGATACGCAGTATTTT. This translates into CAISGTGREVPYDTQYF.

This clonotype turned up a few times. This chain links TRBV20-1 with TRBJ1-1; D might be TRBD1 (5 bases). Germline assignment: CDR1 DFQATT and CDR2 SNEGSKA (reference sequence). The V end lost 8 bases, the J end lost 0 bases, and 22 bases lay between the germline ends. CDR3 length: 16 amino acids. The CDR3 DNA follows: TGCAGTCCATACAAAACCGGGACTTTGATGAACACTGAAGCTTTCTTT. Translation gives CSPYKTGTLMNTEAFF.